These T cell receptor beta chains were read from a single sample in a study of blood T cell repertoires in COVID-19. Clones were read by immunoSEQ multiplex PCR, and TCRdb kept only the in-frame ones, dropping some. The repertoire holds approximately 480,000 clones, with about 91% as singletons. Sequencing was performed on peripheral blood. The source of these receptors is a man in his late teens or twenties with COVID-19, enrolled during active disease. Each CDR3 is given with its conserved first and last residue. Each record gives: D gene, J gene, V gene, CDR3 protein. A D gene is named only where the DNA matches it firmly.

d_gene: NA
j_gene: TRBJ2-7
v_gene: TRBV7-9
CDR3aa: CASSISGSSSYEQYF

d_gene: NA
j_gene: TRBJ2-1
v_gene: TRBV5-8
CDR3aa: CASTFDREAYNEQFF

d_gene: NA
j_gene: TRBJ1-1
v_gene: TRBV4-1
CDR3aa: CASSPGQRSTEAFF

d_gene: NA
j_gene: TRBJ1-5
v_gene: TRBV4-1
CDR3aa: CASSLGGGSNQPQHF

d_gene: NA
j_gene: TRBJ2-3
v_gene: TRBV9
CDR3aa: CASTDARRGMGDTQYF

d_gene: TRBD1
j_gene: TRBJ1-4
v_gene: TRBV10-1
CDR3aa: CARPPGGLNEKLFF

d_gene: TRBD1
j_gene: TRBJ2-3
v_gene: TRBV29-1
CDR3aa: CSVAGQQTQYF

d_gene: TRBD1
j_gene: TRBJ1-4
v_gene: TRBV6-6
CDR3aa: CASARDRDNEKLFF

d_gene: TRBD1
j_gene: TRBJ2-3
v_gene: TRBV10-3
CDR3aa: CAISTRTGEGSTDTQYF

d_gene: TRBD1
j_gene: TRBJ1-1
v_gene: TRBV9
CDR3aa: CASSPGQMNTEAFF

d_gene: NA
j_gene: TRBJ2-2
v_gene: TRBV11-2
CDR3aa: CASERLNTGELFF

d_gene: NA
j_gene: TRBJ2-7
v_gene: TRBV29-1
CDR3aa: CSVEVDYEQYF

d_gene: TRBD2
j_gene: TRBJ2-7
v_gene: TRBV5-1
CDR3aa: CASSLVPPTSGSYEQYF

d_gene: TRBD1
j_gene: TRBJ2-7
v_gene: TRBV30
CDR3aa: CAWSMRQGKYEQYF

d_gene: TRBD2
j_gene: TRBJ2-3
v_gene: TRBV2
CDR3aa: CASTFGTSGDSTDTQYF

d_gene: TRBD1
j_gene: TRBJ1-2
v_gene: TRBV5-4
CDR3aa: CASSFGGDRTNYGYTF

d_gene: NA
j_gene: TRBJ2-1
v_gene: TRBV12-3/TRBV12-4
CDR3aa: CASSAQLFNEQFF

d_gene: TRBD1
j_gene: TRBJ1-2
v_gene: TRBV6-4
CDR3aa: CASSLTGGNANYGYTF

d_gene: NA
j_gene: TRBJ1-2
v_gene: TRBV3-1/TRBV3-2
CDR3aa: CASSQTGGYRAVYGYTF

d_gene: TRBD2
j_gene: TRBJ2-7
v_gene: TRBV6-2/TRBV6-3
CDR3aa: CASSTGTSSYEQYF

d_gene: NA
j_gene: TRBJ2-7
v_gene: TRBV3-1/TRBV3-2
CDR3aa: CATRGSYEQYF

d_gene: TRBD1
j_gene: TRBJ1-2
v_gene: TRBV18
CDR3aa: CASSRARGDANYGYTF

d_gene: TRBD2
j_gene: TRBJ2-7
v_gene: TRBV6-1
CDR3aa: CASSEPKAGLAGTYEQYF

d_gene: TRBD1
j_gene: TRBJ2-7
v_gene: TRBV19
CDR3aa: CASTQSGTGSVEQYF

d_gene: NA
j_gene: TRBJ2-7
v_gene: TRBV5-6
CDR3aa: CASSRQTYEQYF

d_gene: TRBD1
j_gene: TRBJ1-5
v_gene: TRBV2
CDR3aa: CASSGTTGGVGQPQHF

d_gene: TRBD2
j_gene: TRBJ2-1
v_gene: TRBV9
CDR3aa: CASSVGGRASNEQFF

d_gene: NA
j_gene: TRBJ2-7
v_gene: TRBV11-2
CDR3aa: CASSRDWEQYF

d_gene: TRBD1
j_gene: TRBJ2-5
v_gene: TRBV7-9
CDR3aa: CASSLAGQGEETQYF

d_gene: NA
j_gene: TRBJ1-3
v_gene: TRBV18
CDR3aa: CASSPTDKSGHRF

d_gene: NA
j_gene: TRBJ1-1
v_gene: TRBV19
CDR3aa: CASSIEGGSAFF

d_gene: NA
j_gene: TRBJ2-5
v_gene: TRBV18
CDR3aa: CASSPSQSQKETQYF

d_gene: NA
j_gene: TRBJ1-1
v_gene: TRBV3-1/TRBV3-2
CDR3aa: CASSQEGENTEAFF

d_gene: TRBD1
j_gene: TRBJ2-7
v_gene: TRBV4-1
CDR3aa: CASSPAHPPGQADEQYF

d_gene: NA
j_gene: TRBJ1-1
v_gene: TRBV2
CDR3aa: CASSKEVNTEAFF

d_gene: TRBD1
j_gene: TRBJ2-2
v_gene: TRBV4-1
CDR3aa: CASSLGQGAVNTGELFF

d_gene: NA
j_gene: TRBJ1-1
v_gene: TRBV5-1
CDR3aa: CASGTAGGNTEAFF

d_gene: NA
j_gene: TRBJ1-5
v_gene: TRBV7-2
CDR3aa: CASSLARISNQPQHF